These 15 T cell receptor beta chains came from one sample sequenced in a study of blood T cell repertoires in COVID-19 (dated by TCRdb to 2018 to 2021). Library prep was done by the immunoSEQ multiplex PCR assay. Sourced from immuneACCESS, this table was stored by TCRdb with only in-frame sequences that have V and J called. A share of the clones is absent; for the studies checked, an unresolved V gene accounts for under half, and the remainder has no known explanation. This sample gives fewer than 150,000 clones in total; 85% to 90% of them show up just once. Clones ranked in the top ten supply roughly 4% of the sample. The material sequenced was peripheral blood. The receptors originated from a woman aged 40-49 years with acute or convalescent COVID-19.

Regarding this clone: An end of the junction does not agree with germline; a read error may underlie this. The chain recombines TRBV7-7 with TRBJ2-5, with 12 bases aligning to TRBD1. This CDR3 comprises 15 residues. Germline V gene lookup returns CDR1 SSHAT and CDR2 FNYEAQ (reference sequence). The CDR3 loop is CASSLGTGGGETQYF. CDR3 bases: TGTGCTAGCAGCTTAGGGACAGGGGGCGGTGAGACCCAGTACTTC.

This rearrangement joins TRBV7-2 to TRBJ2-7; the D gene is possibly TRBD2 (6 bases). The CDR3 has 13 amino acids. Trimming shortened V by 0 bases and J by 9 bases, and 12 bases separated the two germline ends. The germline V gene has CDR1 SGHTA and CDR2 FQGNSA. Here the CDR3 reads CASSLARGGVQYF. CDR3 in DNA: TGTGCCAGCAGCTTAGCTCGGGGAGGAGTGCAGTACTTC.

V gene TRBV13 combines with J gene TRBJ2-5; 12 bases fit TRBD1. After removal of 5 bases from V and 0 bases from J, the junction contained 4 bases not matched to a gene. This CDR3 region has 16 residues. In germline, CDR1 is PRHDT, CDR2 FYEKMQ (reference sequence). CDR3 sequence reads: CASSQGQGADQETQYF. The CDR3 DNA reads TGTGCCAGCAGCCAGGGACAGGGGGCGGACCAAGAGACCCAGTACTTC.

The chain couples TRBV28 to TRBJ1-1, with D possibly TRBD1 on 5 matching bases. Germline-derived CDR1 and CDR2 are MDHEN and SYDVKM. This CDR3 comprises 14 residues. Trimming took 2 bases from V and 4 from J, leaving 11 bases between them. CDR3 residues: CASSLAGGSTEAFF. The CDR3 coding sequence is TGTGCCAGCAGTTTAGCGGGGGGAAGCACTGAAGCTTTCTTT. The full variable domain, rest sourced from reference TRBV28 and TRBJ1-1, is DVKVTQSSRYLVKRTGEKVFLECVQDMDHENMFWYRQDPGLGLRLIYFSYDVKMKEKGDIPEGYSVSREKKERFSLILESASTNQTSMYLCASSLAGGSTEAFFGQGTRLTVV.

CDR3 protein: CASSAQTHEAFF. The CDR3 DNA follows: TGTGCCAGCAGCGCCCAGACTCACGAGGCTTTCTTT. V usage is TRBV5-5 and J usage is TRBJ1-1; no definite D call. This CDR3 spans 12 amino acids. The germline V gene has CDR1 SGHKS and CDR2 YYEKEE (reference sequence). V lost 4 bases and J 11 bases, leaving 15 bases between the germline ends.

CDR3 nucleotide sequence: TGTGCCAGTAGTATAGATCGTCAGGGGGCTGGTGAAAAACTGTTTTTT. Protein product: CASSIDRQGAGEKLFF. This sequence joins TRBV19 and TRBJ1-4, with 8 bases identical to TRBD1. CDR1 and CDR2 (germline): LNHDA, SQIVND (reference sequence). The CDR3 totals 16 residues. V gave up 0 bases and J gave up 7 bases; unmatched junction bases: 7.

Only a few counts were recorded for this clone. The V gene is TRBV6-2 or TRBV6-3, the J gene TRBJ2-3, with D perhaps matching TRBD1 (6 bases). Germline-derived CDR1 and CDR2 are MNHEY and SVGEGT. The CDR3 runs 15 residues. The ends were cut back, 5 bases at V and 2 bases at J, with 14 bases in the middle. This chain's CDR3 is CASSAFRDITDTQYF. In nucleotides, the CDR3 is TGTGCCAGCAGTGCATTCCGGGACATCACAGATACGCAGTATTTT.

The chain links TRBV25-1 to TRBJ1-1; 9 bases map to TRBD1. J lost 6 bases, V lost 6 bases, and 8 bases had no gene match. Germline loops: CDR1 MGHDK, CDR2 SYGVNS. This CDR3 comprises 14 residues. The CDR3 coding sequence is TGTGCCAGCAGAATTACAGGGGGCAATGCTGAAGCTTTCTTT. It encodes CASRITGGNAEAFF.

The CDR3 sequence is CASRGGVGWDEQFF. CDR3 in DNA: TGCGCCAGCAGAGGCGGGGTCGGTTGGGATGAGCAGTTCTTC. The rearrangement links TRBV5-1 to TRBJ2-1, with D maybe TRBD2 (6 bases). Germline lookup yields CDR1 SGHRS and CDR2 YFSETQ. The CDR3 spans 14 residues. V lost 5 bases, J lost 8 bases, and 17 bases lay in between.

The chain is built from TRBV27 and TRBJ1-5, with TRBD1 identical over 7 bases. This CDR3 region has 18 residues. From germline, CDR1 is MNHEY and CDR2 SMNVEV (reference sequence). The junction had 10 bases not matched to a gene; V was cut back by 0 bases and J by 2 bases. The CDR3 protein is CASSLSPQQGTGNQPQHF. The CDR3 nucleotides read TGTGCCAGCAGTTTATCCCCGCAACAGGGGACCGGCAATCAGCCCCAGCATTTT.

The J gene is TRBJ2-1, the V gene TRBV7-3; the match to TRBD2 covers 14 bases. Germline CDR1 SGHTA, CDR2 FQGTGA. Unmatched junction bases numbered 3, after V lost 5 bases and J lost 6 bases. The CDR3 sequence is 15 residues long. This chain's CDR3 is CASSLGTSGSNEQFF. The CDR3, as DNA: TGTGCCAGCAGCCTAGGGACTAGCGGGAGCAATGAGCAGTTCTTC.

The chain joins TRBV5-1 to TRBJ1-1, with TRBD1 matching 7 bases. Per germline, CDR1 SGHRS and CDR2 YFSETQ. The CDR3 covers 11 residues. The junction had 2 bases not matched to a gene; V was cut back by 6 bases and J by 6 bases. The CDR3 sequence is CASTTGAEAFF. In DNA form, the CDR3 reads TGCGCCAGCACTACAGGGGCTGAAGCTTTCTTT. The whole variable domain, filled in from reference TRBV5-1 and TRBJ1-1, reads KAGVTQTPRYLIKTRGQQVTLSCSPISGHRSVSWYQQTPGQGLQFLFEYFSETQRNKGNFPGRFSGRQFSNSRSEMNVSTLELGDSALYLCASTTGAEAFFGQGTRLTVV.

This clone appeared once. The J gene is TRBJ1-2, the V gene TRBV5-4; D is undetermined. Germline CDR1 is SGHNT and CDR2 is YYREEE (reference sequence). The CDR3 consists of 13 residues. Trimming removed 0 bases from V and 1 base from J, with 4 bases in between. CDR3 region: CASSLDSNYGYTF. As DNA, the CDR3 is TGTGCCAGCAGCTTGGACAGTAACTATGGCTACACCTTC.

The chain carries TRBV3-1 (or the pseudogene TRBV3-2) and TRBJ2-7, with no clear D. Trimming removed 1 base from V and 1 base from J, with 8 bases in between. The CDR3 has 14 amino acids. Per germline, CDR1 LGHDT and CDR2 YNNKEL (reference sequence). CDR3 DNA sequence: TGTGCCAGCAGCCAAGGTTCCGAGTCCTACGAGCAGTACTTC. This codes for CASSQGSESYEQYF.

The gene calls are TRBV5-5 and TRBJ1-1, with TRBD1 matching 9 bases. The CDR3 contains 17 residues. In germline, CDR1 is SGHKS, CDR2 YYEKEE (reference sequence). The V and J ends lost 6 bases and 1 base, in that order; junction bases with no gene match: 13. Here the CDR3 DNA reads TGTGCCAGCAACGACAGGGGGTCCCGCTACCCGAACACTGAAGCTTTCTTT. Translation gives CASNDRGSRYPNTEAFF.